The following is a T cell receptor beta chain sequence with its context. Its target is not known. Other DNA variants within this sample encode the same CDR3. This entry is derived from a study of shared clonotypes between healthy human individuals. Study summary: CD4 naive and CD4 memory each took three plates per donor, while CD8 naive took two and CD8 memory one.

The data were produced by immunoSEQ multiplex PCR, yet TCRdb's version contains in-frame clones alone and is incomplete. Among 1,500,000 or so clones listed, approximately 98.5% were seen once. Overall study findings and caveats: Few donors restricted represented genetic and exposure-history diversity. Naive subsets tended to show greater estimated richness than memory subsets.

V was pared by 5 bases and J by 1 base, with 2 bases of the junction left unmatched. Germline V lookup: CDR1 WNHNN, CDR2 SYGVQD (reference sequence). The CDR3 is 13 residues long. Healthy and HIV-negative, the adult donors had no recent acute infections or vaccinations. The receptor was isolated from a man between 25 and 39 years old in good health. The chain is built from TRBV10-1 and TRBJ2-7; TRBD1 aligns across 7 bases. Sequencing was carried out using naive CD4+ T cells sorted from blood. Specified subset: CD45RA+ positively selected. CDR3 in amino acids: CASSRQGSYEQYF. In nucleotides, the CDR3 is TGCGCCAGCAGTAGACAGGGTTCCTACGAGCAGTACTTC.